This T cell receptor (beta chain) was sequenced for a study of human T cells and chemical hapten exposure. As handled by the study authors: A typical sample had roughly 96,000 TCRs, with roughly 23,224 to 700,000 overall. TCRdb redid the calling of the RACE reads with MiXCR, one entry per CDR3 protein. The V and J calls and clone size come from TCRdb's table, not from the authors' own analysis. The table includes about 65,000 distinct CDR3 sequences, under 7.5% detected once. This clonotype has at least ten counts. Time point of the sample: healthy volunteer bleed at 6 weeks. Unfractionated whole blood served as the source for total RNA extraction. CDR1 and CDR2 (germline): SQVTM, ANQGSEA. Trimming cost V 6 bases and J 0 bases, with 14 bases left between them. There are 14 residues in the CDR3.

This chain connects TRBV29-1 to TRBJ2-5; TRBD2 is a possible D gene (5 bases). The sample comprised whole blood. This sequence originates from a female donor in good health. Some clones in this sample may be carry-over from other donors' samples. The CDR3 protein is CSVQGLEYQETQYF. The CDR3 DNA reads TGCAGCGTCCAAGGACTGGAGTACCAAGAGACCCAGTACTTC.